The present TCR beta chain was sequenced within a study of regulatory dendritic cells for organ transplantation (dated by TCRdb to about 2017). Study-level background: TCRbeta repertoires were sequenced from sorted naive and memory CD4+ and CD8+ T cells before and after allostimulation with regulatory or mature dendritic cells. Here is what the overall study found, with its caveats: Among the resting subsets, memory CD8+ T cells contained the most alloreactive TCR clonotypes. Only a couple of subjects were sequenced, and the authors noted considerable between-individual heterogeneity in the alloreactive memory CD8+ T cell pool. Expansion of memory CD8+ clones was induced by allostimulation in both subjects, but more limited expansion appeared to be induced by regulatory dendritic cells than by mature dendritic cells. Highly diverse repertoires were observed in naive CD4+ and CD8+ T cells, whereas lower diversity was observed in memory cells, and the most oligoclonal repertoires were found in memory CD8+ cells.

Points on this clone: The target of this receptor is not known. Base qualities are not at hand, and no much larger clone is one base apart.

As encoded in the germline V gene (reference sequence), CDR1 is LNHDA while CDR2 is SQIVND. V is trimmed back by 3 bases and J by 3 bases, and the junction contains 2 bases that no gene match accounts for. The CDR3, cysteine through phenylalanine, is 14 amino acids long. Only the CDR3 DNA stays, 42 bases, in frame from base 1. TCRbeta CDR3 regions were amplified by multiplexed two-step PCR using Vbeta-specific forward primers and Jbeta-specific reverse primers. Through the immunoSEQ service, the TCRbeta libraries were run on an Illumina instrument for sequencing. The published analysis was carried out like this. IMGT annotation was used to assign V, D and J genes, and synthetic CDR3 analogues were used to correct the counts for multiplex PCR bias. In the immunoSEQ Analyzer, repertoire clonality was calculated as one minus the normalized Shannon entropy. Clonal expansion was defined by Fisher's exact test with Benjamini-Hochberg false discovery rate control, using two-tailed P<0.01. Entries here come from immuneACCESS through TCRdb and include only in-frame sequences with V and J called. Some clones fail to appear in such tables; in the studies checked, an unresolved V gene covers under half of the shortfall, and the cause of the remainder is unknown. The V and J calls and the clone size are those of that table, but D and trimming were determined from the DNA. The sample table records roughly 27,000 clones; roughly 85% of these occur just once. Roughly 0.4% of the sample lies in the top ten.

Naive T cells were sorted as CD45RA+ and memory T cells as CD45RO+ CD4+ or CD8+ cells by FACS. The T cells used for TCR sequencing were obtained from two healthy control subjects. Unstimulated sorted T cell subsets were used as baseline controls for the mixed lymphocyte reactions. Genomic DNA was extracted with the Qiagen DNeasy Blood & Tissue Kit. The sequence is built from TRBV19 and TRBJ2-1, with TRBD1 matching 7 junction bases. Sequenced material: naive CD8+ T cells from blood. Reading the label with the study, this specimen's cell subset or site is: CD45RA+ naive T cells. The receptor was derived from a human donor in good health. The DNA sequence is TGTGCCAGTAGTATCGGACAGGACTACAATGAGCAGTTCTTC. The encoded protein is CASSIGQDYNEQFF.